This T cell receptor beta chain was profiled in a study of sequential checkpoint blockade in melanoma. Study summary: Patients were randomized 1:1 to nivolumab-then-ipilimumab or ipilimumab-then-nivolumab first-line.

Trimming removed 5 bases from V and 5 bases from J, with 15 bases in between. From germline, CDR1 is SGHNT and CDR2 YENEEA. The length of the CDR3 is 15 residues. Data came from immunoSEQ multiplex PCR; TCRdb stores just in-frame clones and leaves some out. The sample lists about 8,400 clones, roughly nine tenths seen once, with roughly 14% in the top ten. The treatment is: randomized to nivolumab then ipilimumab (arm A) or the reverse (arm B). Patients had received no earlier DNA-damaging chemotherapy. From thawed PBMCs, live CD3+CD8+ cells negative for CD19 and CD56 were sorted. V and J are TRBV11-3 and TRBJ2-2, with a tentative D call TRBD2 (5 bases). The receptor comes from a human donor with melanoma. The sample consisted of CD8+ T cells sorted from blood (inferred from file names), taken from a patient given nivolumab and ipilimumab in sequence. The CDR3: CASSLYREGTGELFF. CDR3 in DNA: TGTGCCAGCAGCCTGTACCGGGAAGGGACCGGGGAGCTGTTTTTT.